This T cell receptor beta chain was observed in a study of CD4 T cell repertoires in COVID-19 (dated by TCRdb to the early 2020s). Turning to the overall study: To analyze cross-reactivity, the CFSE-low cells were expanded with IL-2 for about 10 days and then labeled again and restimulated with spike proteins from other coronaviruses. In COVID-19-recovered individuals, the study described naturally processed CD4+ T cell responses to SARS-CoV-2 spike and nucleoprotein and used TCR Vbeta sequencing to evaluate clonal composition. In three recovered individuals, the TCR Vbeta repertoire of SARS-CoV-2-reactive T cells was analyzed at the subset level. The paper's findings and limits, for the study overall: Consistent with cross-reactivity, between 7 and 25% of SARS-CoV-2 clonotypes also showed up in secondary cultures stimulated with SARS-CoV and/or HKU1 spike. Several of the most expanded SARS-CoV-2-reactive clonotypes were found to be shared between two or all three memory subsets, suggesting intraclonal diversification.

Worth noting for this clone: Its antigen is unknown. No base quality values were provided; no much bigger clone lies one nucleotide off.

Uncultured memory T cell samples were subjected to sequencing directly after ex vivo isolation. CD4+ total memory, central memory, effector memory and circulating T follicular helper cells were isolated from peripheral blood mononuclear cells. The receptor library was made with the immunoSEQ multiplex PCR assay. Under the source paper's analysis protocol: The Chao-Jaccard similarity index and the number of shared clonotypes were used to measure repertoire overlap between subsets. TCRdb mirrors the immuneACCESS table, restricted to in-frame sequences. Some clones are absent from its copies; in checked studies, under half trace to an unresolved V gene, and the reason for the others is unknown. V, J and clone size derive from that table, while D and trimming were established from the DNA sequence. This sample is represented by around 25,000 clones; 93% of them were singletons. The ten largest clones represent roughly 0.65% of the sample.

Including cysteine and phenylalanine, the CDR3 has 16 amino acids. The retained sequence is limited to the CDR3, 48 bases, with the frame set at the first base. According to the germline V gene (reference sequence), CDR1 reads SEHNR and CDR2 reads FQNEAQ. The V and J ends are trimmed by 5 bases and 0 bases, leaving 15 bases between them. The sample here was circulating follicular helper CD4+ T cells (cTfh) from blood, taken before the COVID-19 pandemic. In the paper's terms, the cell subset or site label means: circulating T follicular helper cells. The rearrangement combines TRBV7-9 with TRBJ2-3, with the identity of the D gene unclear. The receptor was derived from a human donor who had COVID-19. The CDR3 reads as follows: CASSQLGRLSTDTQYF. The sequenced DNA: TGTGCCAGCAGCCAACTCGGTCGCCTGAGCACAGATACGCAGTATTTT.